The rows below give T cell receptor beta chains drawn from one sample of a study of shared clonotypes between healthy human individuals. Using immunoSEQ multiplex PCR, the repertoire was profiled, and TCRdb retains in-frame clones only, with some absent. The repertoire includes 1,100,000 or so clones, 75% to 80% of them detected once, and under 0.6% sits in the top ten. The sample comprised memory CD4+ T cells from PBMCs. The receptors stem from a man aged 18-30 years in good health. Some clones in this sample may be carry-over from other donors' samples. Both conserved end residues are part of each CDR3. D genes are given only for firm matches. Rows give clone size only sometimes, using once, few, many, or a class for an expanded clone.

16	TRBV29-1	TRBJ2-3	-	-	CSGEGKGGSPTDTQYF	TGCAGCGGAGAGGGGAAGGGGGGATCCCCCACGGATACGCAGTATTTT
15	TRBV2	TRBJ2-5	-	TRBD2	CATSSGTSGRETQYF	TGTGCCACCTCCTCCGGGACTAGCGGGAGAGAGACCCAGTACTTC
16	TRBV28	TRBJ1-1	-	TRBD1	CASSSTRQGLGTEAFF	TGTGCCAGCAGCTCCACCCGACAGGGTTTGGGCACTGAAGCTTTCTTT
14	TRBV11-2	TRBJ2-1	-	-	CASNPLELANEQFF	TGTGCCAGCAACCCCCTCGAGCTAGCAAATGAGCAGTTCTTC
16	TRBV6-6	TRBJ2-3	-	TRBD2	CASSNPTSGVTDTQYF	TGTGCCAGCAGTAACCCGACTAGCGGGGTCACAGATACGCAGTATTTT
13	TRBV4-2	TRBJ2-7	-	-	CASSQAQVDEQYF	TGTGCCAGCAGCCAAGCACAGGTCGACGAGCAGTACTTC
15	TRBV6-4	TRBJ2-1	-	TRBD1	CASSEDRVGVNEQFF	TGTGCCAGCAGTGAGGACAGGGTTGGGGTCAATGAGCAGTTCTTC
15	TRBV28	TRBJ2-1	-	TRBD2	CASSLLASGTDEQFF	TGTGCCAGCAGTTTATTGGCTAGCGGGACCGATGAGCAGTTCTTC
14	TRBV5-1	TRBJ2-2	-	-	CASSLGVTTGELFF	TGCGCCAGCAGCTTGGGCGTAACGACCGGGGAGCTGTTTTTT
16	TRBV7-2	TRBJ2-5	-	TRBD2	CASSLPWTRVLETQYF	TGTGCCAGCAGCTTACCCTGGACTAGAGTGCTTGAGACCCAGTACTTC
17	TRBV7-2	TRBJ2-3	once	TRBD2	CASSLELASGRTDTQYF	TGTGCCAGCAGCTTAGAACTGGCTAGCGGGAGGACAGATACGCAGTATTTT
13	TRBV9	TRBJ2-3	-	-	CASSVGGIDTQYF	TGTGCCAGCAGCGTAGGTGGAATAGATACGCAGTATTTT
15	TRBV7-9	TRBJ2-7	-	TRBD2	CASSSPSGSSYEQYF	TGTGCCAGCAGCTCTCCTAGCGGGAGCTCCTACGAGCAGTACTTC
15	TRBV5-4	TRBJ2-5	few	TRBD1	CASRESGTAQETQYF	TGTGCCAGCAGGGAATCCGGGACAGCGCAAGAGACCCAGTACTTC
15	TRBV7-9	TRBJ2-5	once	-	CASSRGPNRQETQYF	TGTGCCAGCAGCAGAGGGCCCAACAGGCAAGAGACCCAGTACTTC
15	TRBV7-2	TRBJ2-1	-	-	CASSTRTQGPNEQFF	TGTGCCAGCAGCACTAGGACCCAGGGCCCCAATGAGCAGTTCTTC
15	TRBV7-8	TRBJ2-1	-	-	CASSPFSWSGNEQFF	TGTGCCAGCAGCCCCTTTAGTTGGTCGGGAAATGAGCAGTTCTTC
12	TRBV2	TRBJ2-7	-	-	CASSRQNYEQYF	TGTGCCAGCAGCAGACAGAATTACGAGCAGTACTTC
15	TRBV7-3	TRBJ2-3	-	-	CASSLYPGRTDTQYF	TGTGCCAGCAGCTTATATCCGGGGCGCACAGATACGCAGTATTTT
15	TRBV2	TRBJ2-7	once	-	CASSPQTGRAYEQYF	TGTGCCAGCAGTCCGCAAACAGGGCGGGCCTACGAGCAGTACTTC
15	TRBV5-6	TRBJ1-3	-	-	CASSLGGVAGNTIYF	TGTGCCAGCAGCTTGGGTGGTGTGGCTGGAAACACCATATATTTT
13	TRBV5-1	TRBJ2-7	-	-	CASSLFGSNEQYF	TGCGCCAGCAGCTTGTTCGGGAGTAACGAGCAGTACTTC
17	TRBV7-8	TRBJ2-1	-	TRBD2	CASSLQPGTSIPNEQFF	TGTGCCAGCAGCCTACAACCCGGGACTAGCATCCCCAATGAGCAGTTCTTC
14	TRBV29-1	TRBJ1-2	-	TRBD1	CSAFTGQGSYGYTF	TGCAGCGCCTTCACGGGACAGGGTTCCTATGGCTACACCTTC
12	TRBV2	TRBJ2-3	-	-	CATTLGTDTQYF	TGTGCCACCACGTTGGGCACAGATACGCAGTATTTT
15	TRBV11-2	TRBJ1-2	-	-	CASSSLRGGNYGYTF	TGTGCCAGCAGCTCCCTGCGGGGAGGGAACTATGGCTACACCTTC
16	TRBV5-1	TRBJ1-4	-	TRBD1	CASSLQGATTNEKLFF	TGCGCCAGCAGCTTACAGGGGGCCACAACTAATGAAAAACTGTTTTTT
14	TRBV7-2	TRBJ1-1	few	-	CASSLVGGNTEAFF	TGTGCCAGCAGCTTAGTTGGGGGGAACACTGAAGCTTTCTTT
13	TRBV27	TRBJ2-5	few	-	CASSPRRQETQYF	TGTGCCAGCAGTCCGCGGCGGCAAGAGACCCAGTACTTC
14	TRBV27	TRBJ1-4	once	TRBD1	CASSNRGFNEKLFF	TGTGCCAGCAGCAACAGGGGGTTTAATGAAAAACTGTTTTTT
16	TRBV7-8	TRBJ2-2	once	-	CASSLQLVGNTGELFF	TGTGCCAGCAGCCTACAATTGGTTGGTAACACCGGGGAGCTGTTTTTT
15	TRBV6-6	TRBJ2-7	-	-	CASSRPGTGHYEQYF	TGTGCCAGCAGCCGACCCGGGACGGGACACTACGAGCAGTACTTC
14	TRBV5-1	TRBJ2-7	-	-	CASSLEPLGYEQYF	TGCGCCAGCAGCTTGGAACCACTTGGCTACGAGCAGTACTTC
14	TRBV9	TRBJ2-7	-	-	CASTRQAGSYEQYF	TGTGCCAGCACCCGCCAGGCCGGCTCCTACGAGCAGTACTTC
15	TRBV15	TRBJ1-1	-	TRBD1	CATSEGRQGRTEAFF	TGTGCCACCAGCGAGGGGAGACAGGGAAGGACTGAAGCTTTCTTT
16	TRBV7-8	TRBJ2-7	-	-	CASSQDRDPQAYEQYF	TGTGCCAGCAGCCAAGACCGGGACCCCCAAGCCTACGAGCAGTACTTC
13	TRBV7-3	TRBJ2-1	-	-	CASSPTDPNEQFF	TGTGCCAGCAGCCCCACGGACCCGAATGAGCAGTTCTTC
14	TRBV5-1	TRBJ2-5	few	TRBD1	CASSEGQGTETQYF	TGCGCCAGCAGCGAAGGACAGGGTACGGAGACCCAGTACTTC
13	TRBV19	TRBJ2-7	-	-	CASSIRGPYEQYF	TGTGCCAGTAGTATTCGGGGGCCTTACGAGCAGTACTTC
14	TRBV27	TRBJ2-2	-	-	CASKDGANTGELFF	TGTGCCAGCAAGGACGGGGCGAACACCGGGGAGCTGTTTTTT
13	TRBV27	TRBJ2-7	-	TRBD1	CASSGDRTYEQYF	TGTGCCAGCAGCGGGGACAGGACCTACGAGCAGTACTTC
14	TRBV5-1	TRBJ1-2	-	-	CASSYKAGDYGYTF	TGCGCCAGCAGCTATAAAGCGGGCGACTATGGCTACACCTTC
16	TRBV5-1	TRBJ2-1	-	-	CASSLIPGLSLNEQFF	TGCGCCAGCAGCTTAATACCGGGACTGTCGCTCAATGAGCAGTTCTTC
17	TRBV7-8	TRBJ2-7	-	TRBD2	CASSLRASGYRAYEQYF	TGTGCCAGCAGCTTGCGGGCTAGCGGCTATCGGGCCTACGAGCAGTACTTC
14	TRBV28	TRBJ1-1	-	-	CASKGGGANTEAFF	TGTGCCAGCAAGGGGGGAGGTGCGAACACTGAAGCTTTCTTT
11	TRBV25-1	TRBJ2-7	-	-	CTAGAPYEQYF	TGTACCGCAGGGGCCCCCTACGAGCAGTACTTC